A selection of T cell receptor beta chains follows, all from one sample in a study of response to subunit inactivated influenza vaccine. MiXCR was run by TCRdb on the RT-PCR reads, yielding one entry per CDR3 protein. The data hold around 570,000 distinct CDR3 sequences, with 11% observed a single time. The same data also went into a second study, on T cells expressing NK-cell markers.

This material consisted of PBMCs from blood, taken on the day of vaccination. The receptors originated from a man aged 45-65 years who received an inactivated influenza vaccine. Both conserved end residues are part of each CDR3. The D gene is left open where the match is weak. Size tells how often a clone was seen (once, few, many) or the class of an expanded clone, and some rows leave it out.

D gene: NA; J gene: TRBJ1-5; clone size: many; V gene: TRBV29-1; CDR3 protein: CSVGLNGVSYQPQHF; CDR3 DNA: TGCAGCGTAGGCCTCAACGGGGTGAGCTATCAGCCCCAGCATTTT
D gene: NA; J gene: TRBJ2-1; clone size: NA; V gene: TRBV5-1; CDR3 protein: CASSLATDYNEQFF; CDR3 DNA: TGCGCCAGCAGCTTGGCCACAGACTACAATGAGCAGTTCTTC
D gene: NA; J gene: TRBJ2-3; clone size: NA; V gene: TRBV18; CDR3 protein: CASSPVEGTDTQYF; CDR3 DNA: TGTGCCAGCTCACCGGTCGAAGGAACAGATACGCAGTATTTT
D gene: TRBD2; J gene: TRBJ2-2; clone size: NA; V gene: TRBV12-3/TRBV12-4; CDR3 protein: CASTERASGNTGELFF; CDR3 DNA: TGTGCCAGCACCGAAAGGGCTAGCGGAAACACCGGGGAGCTGTTTTTT
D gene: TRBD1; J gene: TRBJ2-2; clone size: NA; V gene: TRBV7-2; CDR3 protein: CASRIVTTGNPDELFF; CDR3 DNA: TGTGCCAGCAGAATAGTTACGACAGGGAACCCGGATGAGCTGTTTTTT
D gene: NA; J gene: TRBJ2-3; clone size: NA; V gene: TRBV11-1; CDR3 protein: CASSLALNTQYF; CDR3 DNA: TGTGCCAGCAGCTTAGCGCTTAATACGCAGTATTTT
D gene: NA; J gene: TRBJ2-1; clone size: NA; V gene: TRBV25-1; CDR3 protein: CASIRTTPGTNGNEQFF; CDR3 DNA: TGTGCCAGCATTAGAACTACCCCGGGAACAAATGGGAATGAGCAGTTCTTC
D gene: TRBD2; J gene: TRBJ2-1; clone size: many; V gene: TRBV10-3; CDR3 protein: CAISERLAGVGNEQFF; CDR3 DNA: TGTGCCATCAGTGAGCGGCTAGCGGGAGTCGGCAATGAGCAGTTCTTC
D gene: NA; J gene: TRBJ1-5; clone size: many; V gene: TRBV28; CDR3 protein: CASTLGPRPQHF; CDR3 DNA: TGTGCCAGCACCCTGGGGCCCAGGCCCCAGCATTTT
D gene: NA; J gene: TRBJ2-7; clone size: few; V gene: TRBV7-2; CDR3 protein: CASSATGTSYEQYF; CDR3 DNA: TGTGCCAGCAGCGCTACCGGGACCTCCTACGAGCAGTACTTC
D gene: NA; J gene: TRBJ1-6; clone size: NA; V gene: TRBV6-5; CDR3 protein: CASSYSIEKHTLHF; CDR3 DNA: TGTGCCAGCAGTTACTCGATCGAAAAACACACCCTCCACTTT
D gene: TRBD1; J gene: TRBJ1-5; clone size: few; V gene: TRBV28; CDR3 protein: CASSPDRGGWEPQHF; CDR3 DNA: TGTGCCAGCAGTCCGGACAGGGGCGGGTGGGAGCCCCAGCATTTT
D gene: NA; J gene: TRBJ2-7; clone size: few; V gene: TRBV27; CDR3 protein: CASSLSSGLGYEQYF; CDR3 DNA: TGTGCCAGCAGTTTATCGTCAGGGTTGGGCTACGAGCAGTACTTC
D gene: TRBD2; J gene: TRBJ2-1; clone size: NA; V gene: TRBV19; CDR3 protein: CASRPLRGSSYNEQFF; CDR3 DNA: TGTGCCAGTAGGCCCCTGCGGGGGAGCTCCTACAATGAGCAGTTCTTC
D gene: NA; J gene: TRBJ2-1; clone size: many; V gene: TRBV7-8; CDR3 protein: CASTSRGSAYNEQFF; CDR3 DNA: TGTGCCAGCACCTCAAGGGGGTCAGCATACAATGAGCAGTTCTTC
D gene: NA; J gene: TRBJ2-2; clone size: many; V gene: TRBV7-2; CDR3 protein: CASSQQVGLNTGELFF; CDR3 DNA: TGTGCCAGCAGCCAACAGGTCGGGTTGAACACCGGGGAGCTGTTTTTT
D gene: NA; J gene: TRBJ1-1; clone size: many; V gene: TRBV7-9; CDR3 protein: CASSLAAGYTEAFF; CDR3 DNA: TGTGCCAGCAGCTTAGCCGCAGGCTACACTGAAGCTTTCTTT
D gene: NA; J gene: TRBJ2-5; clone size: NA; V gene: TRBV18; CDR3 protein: CASSAKLQETQYF; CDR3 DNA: TGTGCCAGCTCCGCCAAACTACAAGAGACCCAGTACTTC
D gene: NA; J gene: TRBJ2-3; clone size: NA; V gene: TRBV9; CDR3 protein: CASSVATDYSTDTQYF; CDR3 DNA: TGTGCCAGCAGCGTAGCTACGGACTATAGCACAGATACGCAGTATTTT
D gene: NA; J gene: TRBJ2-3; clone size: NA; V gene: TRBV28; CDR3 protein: CASSRGREPNTQYF; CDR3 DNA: TGTGCCAGCAGTCGGGGGCGGGAGCCAAATACGCAGTATTTT
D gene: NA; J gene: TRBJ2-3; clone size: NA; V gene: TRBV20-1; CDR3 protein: CSAARDSGTDTQYF; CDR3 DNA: TGCAGTGCTGCCCGGGACTCCGGCACAGATACGCAGTATTTT
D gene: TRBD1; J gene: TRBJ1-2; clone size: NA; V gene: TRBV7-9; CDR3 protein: CASSLPGGDGYTF; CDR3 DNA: TGTGCCAGCAGCCTCCCAGGGGGCGATGGCTACACCTTC
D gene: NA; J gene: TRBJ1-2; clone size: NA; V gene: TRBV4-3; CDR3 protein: CASSQDSVADYGYTF; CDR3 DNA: TGCGCCAGCAGCCAAGATAGCGTGGCAGACTATGGCTACACCTTC
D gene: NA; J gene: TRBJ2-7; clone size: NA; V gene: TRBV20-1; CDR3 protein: CSATRPGTQVSEQYF; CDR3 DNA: TGCAGTGCCACTCGACCTGGGACCCAAGTAAGCGAGCAGTACTTC
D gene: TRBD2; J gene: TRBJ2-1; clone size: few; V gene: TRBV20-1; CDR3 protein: CSARDQSGRDEQFF; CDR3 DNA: TGCAGTGCTAGAGATCAAAGCGGGAGGGATGAGCAGTTCTTC
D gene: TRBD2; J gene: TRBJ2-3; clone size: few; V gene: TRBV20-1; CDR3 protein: CSARTGTSGRSDTQYF; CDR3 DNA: TGCAGTGCTAGAACCGGGACTAGCGGGAGATCGGATACGCAGTATTTT
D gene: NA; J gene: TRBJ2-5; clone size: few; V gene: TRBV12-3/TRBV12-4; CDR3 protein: CASSLGRQGTQYF; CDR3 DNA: TGTGCCAGCAGTTTGGGGAGGCAGGGGACCCAGTACTTC
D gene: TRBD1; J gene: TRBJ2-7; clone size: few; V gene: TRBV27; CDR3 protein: CASSFGTGLSDEQYF; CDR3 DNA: TGTGCCAGCAGTTTCGGGACAGGGTTATCCGACGAGCAGTACTTC
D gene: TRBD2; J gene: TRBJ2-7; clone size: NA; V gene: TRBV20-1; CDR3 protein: CSAYSPGLAGDEQYF; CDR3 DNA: TGCAGTGCTTACAGTCCGGGACTAGCGGGAGACGAGCAGTACTTC
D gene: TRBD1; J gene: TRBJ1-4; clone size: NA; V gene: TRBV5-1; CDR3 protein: CASSKDRENEKLFF; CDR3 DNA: TGCGCCAGCAGCAAGGACAGGGAGAATGAAAAACTGTTTTTT
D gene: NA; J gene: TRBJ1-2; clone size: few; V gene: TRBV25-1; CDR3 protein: CASRVTGTKGGYTF; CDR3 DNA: TGTGCCAGCAGGGTTACCGGGACAAAGGGTGGCTACACCTTC
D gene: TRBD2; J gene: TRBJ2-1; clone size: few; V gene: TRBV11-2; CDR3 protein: CASSLRPSGGPYNEQFF; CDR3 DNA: TGTGCCAGCAGCTTACGACCTAGCGGGGGACCTTACAATGAGCAGTTCTTC
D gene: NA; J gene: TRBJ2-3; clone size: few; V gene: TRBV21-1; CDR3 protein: CASSKGLAGVNTDTQYF; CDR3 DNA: TGTGCCAGCAGCAAGGGACTAGCGGGGGTGAACACAGATACGCAGTATTTT
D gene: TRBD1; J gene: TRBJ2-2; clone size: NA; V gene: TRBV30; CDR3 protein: CAWRAGGTGELFF; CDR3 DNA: TGTGCCTGGAGGGCAGGGGGAACCGGGGAGCTGTTTTTT
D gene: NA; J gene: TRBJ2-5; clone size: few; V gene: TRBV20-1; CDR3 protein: CSAQPVVFRGKETQYF; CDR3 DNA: TGCAGTGCTCAACCAGTGGTCTTTCGGGGTAAAGAGACCCAGTACTTC
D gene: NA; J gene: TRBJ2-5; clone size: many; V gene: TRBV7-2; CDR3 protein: CASSLGGGGQETQYF; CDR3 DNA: TGTGCCAGCAGCTTAGGAGGGGGGGGGCAAGAGACCCAGTACTTC
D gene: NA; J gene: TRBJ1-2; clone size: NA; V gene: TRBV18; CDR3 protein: CASSPPPGNYGYTF; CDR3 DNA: TGTGCCAGCTCACCCCCCCCGGGGAACTATGGCTACACCTTC